This T cell receptor (beta chain) was retrieved from a study of T cells after posttransplantation cyclophosphamide. Worth noting for this clone: What it binds is unknown.

Method: immunoSEQ multiplex PCR; TCRdb's copy keeps in-frame clones and lacks some. The repertoire consists of some 54,000 clones, with 85% to 95% occurring once and the leading ten covering 2.9%. General observations from the study: Donor CD8+ memory clones often dominated recipient blood repertoires at later times. Blood and skin or GI T cell repertoires showed limited TRB overlap.

The receptor was isolated from a woman between 25 and 40 years old in good health and a related stem cell transplant donor. Sequencing used PBMCs.

CDR3 in amino acids: CASQQGVGSPLHF. The CDR3 DNA follows: TGTGCCAGCCAACAGGGGGTAGGATCACCCCTCCACTTT. This chain connects TRBV6-5 to TRBJ1-6; 8 nucleotides agree with TRBD1. The CDR3 is made up of 13 amino acids. CDR1 and CDR2 from the germline V gene are MNHEY and SVGAGI. The V segment lost 8 bases and the J segment 10 bases; nucleotides outside the gene matches: 7.